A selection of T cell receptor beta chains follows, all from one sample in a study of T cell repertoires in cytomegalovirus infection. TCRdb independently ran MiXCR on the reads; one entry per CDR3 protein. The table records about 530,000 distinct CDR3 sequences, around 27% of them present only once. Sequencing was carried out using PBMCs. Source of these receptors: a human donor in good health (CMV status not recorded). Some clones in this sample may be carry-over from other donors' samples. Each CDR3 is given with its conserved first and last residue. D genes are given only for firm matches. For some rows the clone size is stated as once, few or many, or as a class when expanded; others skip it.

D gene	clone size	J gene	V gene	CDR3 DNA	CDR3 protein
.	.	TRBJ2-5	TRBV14	TGTGCCAGCAGCCACGACAGCCAAGAGACCCAGTACTTC	CASSHDSQETQYF
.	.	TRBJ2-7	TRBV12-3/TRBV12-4	TGTGCCAGCAGTTCCAAGGGTGTCGGTCCCCGAGAGCAGTACTTC	CASSSKGVGPREQYF
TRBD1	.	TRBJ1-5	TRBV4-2	TGTGCCAGCAGCCAACTTACAGGGGGCAATCAGCCCCAGCATTTT	CASSQLTGGNQPQHF
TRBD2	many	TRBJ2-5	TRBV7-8	TGTGCCAGCAGCTTACGGCTAGCGGGAGTTTGGGATGAGACCCAGTACTTC	CASSLRLAGVWDETQYF
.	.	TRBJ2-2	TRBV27	TGTGCCAGCCTCGGGGCGTTACCCGGGGAGCTGTTTTTT	CASLGALPGELFF
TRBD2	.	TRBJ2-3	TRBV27	TGTGCCAGCAGTTTAGACGGGACTAGAGGAAATAGGGCCACAGATACGCAGTATTTT	CASSLDGTRGNRATDTQYF
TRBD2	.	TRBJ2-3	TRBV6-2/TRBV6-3	TGTGCCAGCAGTACAAGGACTAGCGGGAGTCCAGATACGCAGTATTTT	CASSTRTSGSPDTQYF
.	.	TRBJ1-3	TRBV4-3	TGCGCCAGCAGCCAAGACACAGGGCCTGGAAACACCATATATTTT	CASSQDTGPGNTIYF
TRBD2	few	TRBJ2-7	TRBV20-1	TGCAGTGCTAGAACCGGAGGAAGCGGGAGGAGCTCCTACGAGCAGTACTTC	CSARTGGSGRSSYEQYF
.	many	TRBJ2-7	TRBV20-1	TGCAGTGCTAGATGGCTAGGCTATGAGCAGTACTTC	CSARWLGYEQYF